This TCR beta chain was obtained from a study of PD-1 blockade in classical Hodgkin lymphoma. Study-level points and caveats: Why repertoires differed is undefined; disease activity or prior therapy possibly contributed.

A word on this clone: Its antigen is still unknown.

The CDR3 totals 13 residues. The V gene lost 2 bases and the J gene lost 3 bases, with 8 bases spanning the gap. Germline V lookup: CDR1 SGDLS, CDR2 YYNGEE. Repertoires were generated with immunoSEQ multiplex PCR, while TCRdb's copy carries only in-frame clones and drops some. Of tens of thousands of clones listed, nearly 90% are singletons. Indicated time point: newly diagnosed, previously untreated cHL patient sample. Magnetic depletion of unwanted cells isolated CD4+ T cells from thawed PBMCs. This receptor was obtained from a human donor with classical Hodgkin lymphoma. The sequenced sample was CD4+ T cells from blood. The rearrangement uses TRBV9 and TRBJ1-1; D gene ambiguous. CDR3 nucleotides: TGTGCCAGCAGCGTTAGACTGGACACTGAAGCTTTCTTT. Translation gives CASSVRLDTEAFF.